Sequencing of this TCR beta chain was carried out in a study of blood T cell repertoires in COVID-19. Background on the study: Acute and convalescent COVID-19 specimens originated in the United States, Italy and Spain. In each case, the material was cDNA or gDNA derived from T cells, B-cell-depleted T cells, or PBMCs.

Study processing details: Estimation of nucleated cell counts relied on the amplification of reference gene primers. This table comes from immunoSEQ multiplex PCR, and its TCRdb copy is limited to in-frame clones, with some not included. V and J calls plus clone size are reproduced from that table; the DNA served to infer D and trimming. The repertoire includes 55,000 to 85,000 clones, approximately 77% of them detected once, and approximately 0.83% sits in the top ten. The CDR3 is 17 amino acids. V was clipped by 1 base and J by 7 bases; unmatched bases: 12. Germline V gives CDR1 SGHTA, CDR2 FQGNSA.

The rearrangement joins TRBV7-2 to TRBJ2-1; 8 nucleotides line up with TRBD1. Sequenced: peripheral blood. The source of this sequence is an older woman with acute or convalescent COVID-19. CDR3 loop: CASSLGLPGQVTNEQFF. In nucleotides, the CDR3 is TGTGCCAGCAGCTTAGGACTCCCGGGACAGGTAACAAATGAGCAGTTCTTC.